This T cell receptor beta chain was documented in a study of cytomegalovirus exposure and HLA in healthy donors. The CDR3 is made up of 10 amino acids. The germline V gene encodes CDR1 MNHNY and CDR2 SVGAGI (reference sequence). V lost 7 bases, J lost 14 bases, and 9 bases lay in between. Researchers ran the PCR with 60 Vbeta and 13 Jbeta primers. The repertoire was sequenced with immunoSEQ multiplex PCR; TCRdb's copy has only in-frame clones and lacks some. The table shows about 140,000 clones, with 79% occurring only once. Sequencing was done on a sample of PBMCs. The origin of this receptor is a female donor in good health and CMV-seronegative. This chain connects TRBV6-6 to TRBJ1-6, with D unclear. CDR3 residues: CASTAESLHF. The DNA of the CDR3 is TGTGCCAGCACCGCTGAGTCCCTCCACTTT.